A selection of T cell receptor beta chains follows, all from one sample in a study of blood T cell repertoires in COVID-19. Libraries were prepared by immunoSEQ multiplex PCR; TCRdb keeps only in-frame clonotypes and omits some of them. The sample includes 200,000 to 250,000 clones, 87% of them seen just once. The sample consisted of peripheral blood. All receptors come from a man between 18 and 29 years old with active or convalescent COVID-19. The CDR3 runs from the conserved cysteine through the conserved F or W. Fields, in order: D gene, J gene, clone size, V gene, CDR3 protein, CDR3 DNA. The D gene is left open where the match is weak. A row's size may be missing; if present it is once, few, many or a size class.

d_gene: TRBD1; j_gene: TRBJ2-1; abundance: NA; v_gene: TRBV6-5; CDR3aa: CASTDRVTQFF; CDR3nt: TGTGCCAGCACCGACAGGGTTACTCAGTTCTTC
d_gene: NA; j_gene: TRBJ1-1; abundance: NA; v_gene: TRBV7-2; CDR3aa: CASSLTGSNTEAFF; CDR3nt: TGTGCCAGCAGCTTGACAGGATCGAACACTGAAGCTTTCTTT
d_gene: NA; j_gene: TRBJ2-7; abundance: NA; v_gene: TRBV6-5; CDR3aa: CASGRTRAGEQYF; CDR3nt: TGTGCCAGCGGCCGGACCCGGGCGGGGGAGCAGTACTTC
d_gene: TRBD2; j_gene: TRBJ2-1; abundance: NA; v_gene: TRBV5-1; CDR3aa: CASSSGLAGGLYNEQFF; CDR3nt: TGCGCCAGCAGCTCGGGACTAGCGGGAGGGCTATACAATGAGCAGTTCTTC
d_gene: NA; j_gene: TRBJ1-4; abundance: NA; v_gene: TRBV2; CDR3aa: CASSGGTDHINEKLFF; CDR3nt: TGTGCCAGCAGCGGGGGGACGGATCACATTAATGAAAAACTGTTTTTT
d_gene: TRBD1; j_gene: TRBJ2-7; abundance: few; v_gene: TRBV19; CDR3aa: CASKRTGYTYEQYF; CDR3nt: TGTGCCAGTAAACGGACAGGGTATACCTACGAGCAGTACTTC
d_gene: TRBD2; j_gene: TRBJ2-1; abundance: NA; v_gene: TRBV7-3; CDR3aa: CASSWTSGSNNEQFF; CDR3nt: TGTGCCAGCAGCTGGACTAGCGGGAGTAACAATGAGCAGTTCTTC
d_gene: NA; j_gene: TRBJ1-4; abundance: NA; v_gene: TRBV10-3; CDR3aa: CAISESKSGNEKLFF; CDR3nt: TGTGCCATCAGTGAGTCAAAGTCGGGTAATGAAAAACTGTTTTTT
d_gene: NA; j_gene: TRBJ1-1; abundance: NA; v_gene: TRBV9; CDR3aa: CASSVGAKGTEAFF; CDR3nt: TGTGCCAGCAGCGTGGGGGCAAAGGGGACTGAAGCTTTCTTT
d_gene: NA; j_gene: TRBJ1-3; abundance: NA; v_gene: TRBV9; CDR3aa: CASTSGGASGNTIYF; CDR3nt: TGTGCCAGCACCTCCGGGGGGGCCTCTGGAAACACCATATATTTT
d_gene: NA; j_gene: TRBJ2-3; abundance: NA; v_gene: TRBV7-9; CDR3aa: CASSLADSTDTQYF; CDR3nt: TGTGCCAGCAGCTTAGCGGACTCCACAGATACGCAGTATTTT
d_gene: TRBD1; j_gene: TRBJ1-5; abundance: once; v_gene: TRBV7-6; CDR3aa: CASSLTGGDNQPQHF; CDR3nt: TGTGCCAGCAGCTTGACAGGGGGCGACAATCAGCCCCAGCATTTT
d_gene: NA; j_gene: TRBJ2-7; abundance: NA; v_gene: TRBV28; CDR3aa: CASSLKGFAVSYEQYF; CDR3nt: TGTGCCAGCAGTTTAAAGGGGTTTGCAGTTTCCTACGAGCAGTACTTC
d_gene: NA; j_gene: TRBJ1-5; abundance: once; v_gene: TRBV19; CDR3aa: CASTSYGGNQPQHF; CDR3nt: TGTGCCAGTACGAGTTACGGGGGCAATCAGCCCCAGCATTTT